These 32 T cell receptor beta chains came from one sample sequenced in a study of shared clonotypes between healthy human individuals. Profiling relied on immunoSEQ multiplex PCR, and the TCRdb table lists in-frame clones only, not all of them. This table has fewer than 550,000 clones, about 75% appearing once. The sequencing sample was made of PBMCs. The receptor source for this set is a woman in her forties in good health. Some clones in this sample may be carry-over from other donors' samples.

This clone has only a few counts. The V gene is TRBV30, the J gene TRBJ1-1; D not resolved. The CDR3 is 11 residues long. Germline values: CDR1 GTSNPN, CDR2 SVGIG (reference sequence). V lost 7 bases, J lost 4 bases, and 10 bases lay in between. The CDR3 here is CASRGGTEAFF. The CDR3 nucleotides read TGTGCCTCTCGGGGTGGCACTGAAGCTTTCTTT.

The chain is built from TRBV5-1 and TRBJ1-1; the D gene is possibly TRBD1 (5 bases). Trimming stripped 4 bases from V and 1 base from J, with 14 bases between. This CDR3 comprises 15 residues. The V gene's germline CDR1 is SGHRS and CDR2 YFSETQ. As DNA, the CDR3 is TGCGCCAGCAGCGGGACGACAGCGAAGAACACTGAAGCTTTCTTT. Translating gives CASSGTTAKNTEAFF.

The chain uses TRBV29-1 and TRBJ2-7; D is perhaps TRBD2 (5 bases). CDR1 and CDR2 (germline): SQVTM, ANQGSEA. V was shortened by 6 bases and J by 7 bases, with 19 bases between the two germline ends. There are 13 residues in the CDR3. DNA of the CDR3: TGCAGCGTCGGAAGGGCCCCTGGAGGAGAGCAGTACTTC. Its protein is CSVGRAPGGEQYF.

As for this clone: The germline gene is not matched at one end of the junction; a read error may be the cause. The chain carries TRBV27 and TRBJ2-7, with 8 bases matching TRBD1. The CDR3 is 14 residues long. The germline gives CDR1 MNHEY, CDR2 SMNVEV (reference sequence). For the CDR3, the DNA is TGTGCCAGCAGTTCCGGACAGGGTCGTTACGAGCAGTGCTTC. It encodes CASSSGQGRYEQCF.

The chain links TRBV2 to TRBJ2-3; TRBD2 matches 7 bases. J lost 2 bases, V lost 6 bases, and 8 bases had no gene match. The CDR3 totals 15 residues. Looked up from germline, CDR1 is SNHLY and CDR2 is FYNNEI. The CDR3 loop is CASSAGTTDTDTQYF. CDR3 sequence (DNA): TGTGCCAGCAGCGCCGGGACTACTGACACAGATACGCAGTATTTT.

This chain joins TRBV11-2 and TRBJ1-2; D unresolved. Germline V gene data show CDR1 as SGHAT and CDR2 as FQNNGV. Trimming removed 3 bases from V and 4 bases from J, with 9 bases in between. The CDR3 has 13 amino acids. The CDR3 is CASSFGYGYGYTF. DNA of the CDR3: TGTGCCAGCAGCTTTGGATACGGCTATGGCTACACCTTC.

The CDR3 reads CASNVAGTGSYEQYF. The CDR3 nucleotides are TGTGCCAGCAACGTCGCCGGGACAGGTTCCTACGAGCAGTACTTC. The chain couples TRBV6-1 to TRBJ2-7, with 8 bases fitting TRBD1. Germline assignment: CDR1 MNHNS and CDR2 SASEGT. This CDR3 spans 15 amino acids. V dropped 7 bases and J dropped 1; count of bases not matched to a gene: 9.

The chain's CDR3 is CASNSQRASYEQYF. The CDR3, as DNA: TGTGCCAGCAATTCTCAGCGGGCGTCCTACGAGCAGTACTTC. V and J are TRBV28 and TRBJ2-7, with a weak D call TRBD2 (6 bases). This CDR3 spans 14 amino acids. Germline CDR1 MDHEN, CDR2 SYDVKM. The ends were cut back, 7 bases at V and 1 base at J, with 14 bases in the middle.

The chain is built from TRBV5-1 and TRBJ2-7, with 9 bases aligning to TRBD1. The length of the CDR3 is 15 residues. Germline-derived CDR1 and CDR2 are SGHRS and YFSETQ. The J segment lost 3 bases and the V segment lost 5 bases, leaving 9 bases of the junction unmatched. The CDR3 nucleotides are TGCGCCAGCAGGTCCGGGACAGGGACGCTCTACGAGCAGTACTTC. Amino acid sequence: CASRSGTGTLYEQYF.

This clone was found once. The chain employs TRBV4-1 and TRBJ2-2; TRBD2 matches 13 bases. Germline-derived CDR1 and CDR2 are MGHRA and YSYEKL. The V and J ends lost 5 bases and 2 bases, in that order; junction bases with no gene match: 8. The CDR3 runs to 18 residues. CDR3 in DNA: TGCGCCAGCAGCAACCCCGGACTAGCGGGAGCTAACACCGGGGAGCTGTTTTTT. Protein: CASSNPGLAGANTGELFF.

This clone has more than one count but fewer than ten. V and J are TRBV19 and TRBJ2-1; TRBD2 matches 13 bases. This CDR3 comprises 17 residues. The V gene end was trimmed by 7 bases and the J gene end by 3 bases; junction bases not matched to a gene: 9. The germline CDR1 and CDR2 sequences are LNHDA and SQIVND (reference sequence). The CDR3 sequence: CASTPFGTSGNYNEQFF. CDR3 sequence (DNA): TGTGCCAGTACCCCTTTCGGGACTAGCGGGAACTACAATGAGCAGTTCTTC.

V and J are TRBV19 and TRBJ2-1; 7 bases are shared with TRBD2. CDR1 and CDR2 from the germline V gene are LNHDA and SQIVND (reference sequence). The CDR3 contains 13 residues. Losses at the gene ends were 7 bases for V and 4 bases for J; bases not matched to a gene: 4. The CDR3 loop reads CASNRGSYNEQFF. The CDR3 DNA reads TGTGCCAGTAATCGCGGGAGTTACAATGAGCAGTTCTTC. The whole variable domain, filled in from reference TRBV19 and TRBJ2-1, reads DGGITQSPKYLFRKEGQNVTLSCEQNLNHDAMYWYRQDPGQGLRLIYYSQIVNDFQKGDIAEGYSVSREKKESFPLTVTSAQKNPTAFYLCASNRGSYNEQFFGPGTRLTVL.

This clone occurred once. This chain connects TRBV5-4 to TRBJ2-1; 14 positions match TRBD2. The CDR3 consists of 18 residues. Germline-derived CDR1 and CDR2 are SGHNT and YYREEE (reference sequence). After removal of 0 bases from V and 4 bases from J, the junction contained 6 bases not matched to a gene. CDR3 sequence reads: CASSLGGLAGARYNEQFF. In DNA, the CDR3 is TGTGCCAGCAGCTTGGGGGGACTAGCGGGAGCTAGATACAATGAGCAGTTCTTC. Full variable domain (outside the CDR3, taken from reference TRBV5-4 and TRBJ2-1): ETGVTQSPTHLIKTRGQQVTLRCSSQSGHNTVSWYQQALGQGPQFIFQYYREEENGRGNFPPRFSGLQFPNYSSELNVNALELDDSALYLCASSLGGLAGARYNEQFFGPGTRLTVL.

This clone appeared a single time. In DNA form, the CDR3 reads TGCGCCAGCAGCCAAGATTCTGTGCAGGGGGGTATAGACGAGCAGTACTTC. This sequence encodes CASSQDSVQGGIDEQYF. The gene calls are TRBV4-3 and TRBJ2-7; the D gene is possibly TRBD1 (7 bases). Deletions cut 0 bases from V and 5 bases from J, with 20 bases between. Germline lookup yields CDR1 LGHNA and CDR2 YSLEER. This CDR3 has 17 amino acids.

This clone was detected only a few times. J is TRBJ2-1 and V is TRBV18; D unresolved. Germline-derived CDR1 and CDR2 are KGHSH and LQKENI. With 3 bases removed from V and 10 bases from J, the gap between germline ends came to 10 bases. The CDR3 consists of 12 residues. This chain's CDR3 is CASSPGPREQFF. CDR3 nucleotide sequence: TGTGCCAGCTCACCGGGCCCTCGGGAGCAGTTCTTC.

The chain links TRBV28 to TRBJ2-7; perhaps TRBD1 as D (5 bases). Germline CDR1 and CDR2: MDHEN and SYDVKM. The V end lost 4 bases, the J end lost 1 base, and 11 bases lay between the germline ends. The CDR3 is 14 residues long. The CDR3 is CASSSPGLSYEQYF. The DNA of the CDR3 is TGTGCCAGCAGTTCCCCAGGGTTGTCCTACGAGCAGTACTTC. Variable domain in full (rest from reference TRBV28 and TRBJ2-7): DVKVTQSSRYLVKRTGEKVFLECVQDMDHENMFWYRQDPGLGLRLIYFSYDVKMKEKGDIPEGYSVSREKKERFSLILESASTNQTSMYLCASSSPGLSYEQYFGPGTRLTVT.

This clone is a singleton in its sample. The rearrangement joins TRBV5-1 to TRBJ2-2; D remains ambiguous. Per germline, CDR1 SGHRS and CDR2 YFSETQ. This CDR3 has 15 residues. V was pared by 2 bases and J by 10 bases, with 18 bases between. The CDR3 DNA follows: TGCGCCAGCAGCTTTTCCGCGCCAGTCGGTGAGGAGCTGTTTTTT. Translation: CASSFSAPVGEELFF.

V and J are TRBV7-3 and TRBJ2-5; D tentatively fits TRBD1 or TRBD2 (5 bases each). CDR3 length: 15 amino acids. From germline, CDR1 is SGHTA and CDR2 FQGTGA. V shed 5 bases and J shed 1 base, with 14 bases lying between them. DNA of the CDR3: TGTGCCAGCAGCCTCACCAGAGGGGTCCAAGAGACCCAGTACTTC. Protein: CASSLTRGVQETQYF.

In this sample, this clone turned up a few times. The junction and the germline gene differ at one end; a read error may be behind it. The V call is TRBV20-1, the J call TRBJ1-1, with TRBD1 matching 8 bases. This CDR3 spans 11 amino acids. CDR1 is DFQATT, CDR2 SNEGSKA, per germline (reference sequence). CDR3 amino acids: CSARETGVRIF. The DNA of the CDR3 is TGCAGTGCTAGGGAGACAGGGGTAAGGATCTTT.

The CDR3 sequence: CASSPRLAGSVNEQFF. The CDR3 nucleotides are TGTGCCAGCAGCCCCAGACTAGCGGGAAGTGTGAATGAGCAGTTCTTC. J is TRBJ2-1 and V is TRBV7-9, with 11 bases matching TRBD2. The length of the CDR3 is 16 residues. V was clipped by 5 bases and J by 7 bases; unmatched bases: 10. The germline V gene encodes CDR1 SEHNR and CDR2 FQNEAQ (reference sequence).

About this clone: Other DNA sequences in this sample translate to the same CDR3. The gene calls are TRBV19 and TRBJ2-2; 10 nucleotides align to TRBD2. V was pared by 6 bases and J by 5 bases, with 3 bases of the junction left unmatched. The germline V gene encodes CDR1 LNHDA and CDR2 SQIVND (reference sequence). CDR3 size: 14 residues. CDR3 sequence (DNA): TGTGCCAGTAGAAAGCGGGAGGGTACCGGGGAGCTGTTTTTT. The encoded protein is CASRKREGTGELFF.

The J gene is TRBJ2-7, the V gene TRBV2; weak D call: TRBD1 (5 bases). From germline, CDR1 is SNHLY and CDR2 FYNNEI. V lost 6 bases and J lost 3, with 12 bases in between. CDR3 length equals 13 residues. CDR3: CASSLREGYEQYF. As DNA, the CDR3 is TGTGCCAGCAGCCTCAGGGAAGGCTACGAGCAGTACTTC.

The V and J genes are TRBV30 and TRBJ1-1; D may be TRBD1 (5 bases). This CDR3 comprises 12 residues. Deletions cut 5 bases from V and 1 base from J, with 8 bases between. The V gene's germline CDR1 is GTSNPN and CDR2 SVGIG (reference sequence). The CDR3 loop reads CAWGTANTEAFF. The CDR3 DNA is TGTGCCTGGGGGACGGCGAACACTGAAGCTTTCTTT.

This clone was found once. The rearrangement links TRBV29-1 to TRBJ1-1; 8 bases agree with TRBD1. V lost 3 bases to trimming and J lost 4 bases; unmatched junction nucleotides: 7. The CDR3 extends over 14 amino acids. The germline V gene encodes CDR1 SQVTM and CDR2 ANQGSEA. The CDR3 DNA follows: TGCAGCGTTGACGACAGGGGAGTTGGCACTGAAGCTTTCTTT. Its protein product is CSVDDRGVGTEAFF.

The genes are TRBV7-3 and TRBJ2-1; TRBD2 aligns across 8 bases. This CDR3 is built from 13 residues. Germline values: CDR1 SGHTA, CDR2 FQGTGA. V shed 1 base, J shed 13 bases, and the junction held 6 bases outside the gene matches. The DNA of the CDR3 is TGTGCCAGCAGCTTAAGCCCTAGCGGGTATCAGTTCTTC. Translated: CASSLSPSGYQFF.

The J gene is TRBJ1-2, the V gene TRBV6-6; TRBD1 matches at 9 bases. This CDR3 is built from 14 residues. The V segment lost 2 bases and the J segment 5 bases; nucleotides outside the gene matches: 3. Germline CDR1 and CDR2: MNHNY and SVGAGI (reference sequence). The CDR3 region has the DNA TGTGCCAGCAGTTACGGGGGACAGGGTTATGGCTACACCTTC. This translates into CASSYGGQGYGYTF.

In its sample, this clone ranks as medium-sized. The identical CDR3 is also encoded by other nucleotide sequences in the sample. This chain uses TRBV6-1 with TRBJ2-5; 10 positions agree with TRBD1. Germline V gives CDR1 MNHNS, CDR2 SASEGT. V shed 0 bases, J shed 5 bases, and the junction held 6 bases outside the gene matches. This CDR3 has 16 amino acids. The CDR3 spells CASSEAGGQGYETQYF. CDR3 in DNA: TGTGCCAGCAGTGAAGCGGGGGGACAGGGGTATGAGACCCAGTACTTC.

This chain links TRBV7-6 with TRBJ2-1, with 7 bases that match TRBD2. In germline, CDR1 is SGHVS, CDR2 FNYEAQ. The CDR3 loop spans 17 amino acids. V trimming: 1 base; J trimming: 0 bases; junction bases outside the gene matches: 6. The CDR3 DNA reads TGTGCCAGCAGCTTAGGAGGGCTAGCGGCCTCCTACAATGAGCAGTTCTTC. This codes for CASSLGGLAASYNEQFF.

This clone was recorded a few times. The chain links TRBV5-1 to TRBJ1-1, with TRBD1 identical over 7 bases. The CDR3 loop spans 11 amino acids. The junction had 3 bases not matched to a gene; V was cut back by 5 bases and J by 8 bases. The V gene's germline CDR1 is SGHRS and CDR2 YFSETQ. The CDR3: CASRLQGEAFF. For the CDR3, the DNA is TGCGCCAGCAGGTTACAGGGGGAAGCTTTCTTT.

This chain uses TRBV6-1 with TRBJ2-2; maybe TRBD2 (6 bases). The CDR3 sequence is 16 residues long. Germline-derived CDR1 and CDR2 are MNHNS and SASEGT. V was cut by 1 base and J by 1 base, with 10 bases left in between. CDR3 region: CASSEGGVLNTGELFF. The CDR3 nucleotides read TGTGCCAGCAGTGAAGGGGGGGTTCTGAACACCGGGGAGCTGTTTTTT.

The chain links TRBV6-5 to TRBJ2-7; 9 nucleotides match TRBD2. The CDR3 is made up of 16 amino acids. J gave up 3 bases and V 2 bases, and 8 bases lay outside the gene matches. The germline V gene encodes CDR1 MNHEY and CDR2 SVGAGI. This CDR3 is CASSYPSQREVYEQYF. The CDR3 DNA follows: TGTGCCAGCAGTTACCCATCTCAGCGGGAGGTCTACGAGCAGTACTTC.

This rearrangement joins TRBV29-1 to TRBJ2-3; D not resolved. The CDR3 is 14 amino acids. Looked up from germline, CDR1 is SQVTM and CDR2 is ANQGSEA. The V end lost 1 base, the J end lost 7 bases, and 15 bases lay between the germline ends. CDR3 sequence reads: CSVEGRLGRNTQYF. The CDR3 DNA sequence: TGCAGCGTTGAAGGTCGACTTGGCAGGAATACGCAGTATTTT.